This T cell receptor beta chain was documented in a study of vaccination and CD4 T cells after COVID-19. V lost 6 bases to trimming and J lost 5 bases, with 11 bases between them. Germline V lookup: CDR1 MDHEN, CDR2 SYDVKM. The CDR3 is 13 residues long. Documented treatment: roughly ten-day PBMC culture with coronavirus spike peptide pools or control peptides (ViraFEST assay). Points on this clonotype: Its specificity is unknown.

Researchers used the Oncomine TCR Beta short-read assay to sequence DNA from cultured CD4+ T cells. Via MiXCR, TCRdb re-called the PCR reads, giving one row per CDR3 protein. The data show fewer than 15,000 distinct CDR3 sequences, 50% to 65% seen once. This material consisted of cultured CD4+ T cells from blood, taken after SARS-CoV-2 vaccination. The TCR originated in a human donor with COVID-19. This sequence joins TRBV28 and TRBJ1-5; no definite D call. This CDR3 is CASSYGLDQPQHF. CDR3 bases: TGTGCCAGCAGCTACGGGCTGGATCAGCCCCAGCATTTT.